This passage covers 19 T cell receptor beta chains from one sample sequenced in a study of radiotherapy plus CTLA-4 blockade in lung cancer. The repertoire was sequenced with immunoSEQ multiplex PCR; TCRdb's copy has only in-frame clones and lacks some. Of 80,000 to 95,000 clones listed, around 83% are singletons. The sample consisted of peripheral blood, taken from a patient treated with radiotherapy plus ipilimumab. These receptors were collected from a human donor with non-small cell lung cancer who had stable disease on radiotherapy plus ipilimumab.

The chain couples TRBV7-9 to TRBJ1-4, with D perhaps matching TRBD1 (5 bases). The CDR3 consists of 15 residues. Trimming pared 1 base from V and 7 bases from J, leaving 13 bases between. Per the germline V gene, CDR1 is SEHNR and CDR2 is FQNEAQ (reference sequence). The CDR3 reads CASSLDQGRGEKLFF. The CDR3 nucleotides are TGTGCCAGCAGCTTAGACCAGGGAAGAGGTGAAAAACTGTTTTTT.

The J gene is TRBJ2-2, the V gene TRBV2; D is possibly TRBD1 (5 bases). The CDR3 loop spans 13 amino acids. Germline V gene data show CDR1 as SNHLY and CDR2 as FYNNEI. CDR3 protein: CASSDNDPGELFF. The CDR3, as DNA: TGTGCTTCTTCGGACAATGACCCCGGGGAGCTGTTTTTT.

The V gene is TRBV11-2, the J gene TRBJ2-6; TRBD1 agrees at 7 bases. This CDR3 contains 17 residues. Per the germline V gene, CDR1 is SGHAT and CDR2 is FQNNGV. After removal of 6 bases from V and 0 bases from J, the junction contained 8 bases not matched to a gene. DNA of the CDR3: TGTGCCAGCAGTAGCCAGACAGGGAGCTCTGGGGCCAACGTCCTGACTTTC. Protein: CASSSQTGSSGANVLTF. Together with reference TRBV11-2 and TRBJ2-6, the CDR3 gives the full variable domain: EAGVAQSPRYKIIEKRQSVAFWCNPISGHATLYWYQQILGQGPKLLIQFQNNGVVDDSQLPKDRFSAERLKGVDSTLKIQPAKLEDSAVYLCASSSQTGSSGANVLTFGAGSRLTVL.

The chain employs TRBV19 and TRBJ1-1, with D unresolved. Germline CDR1 is LNHDA and CDR2 is SQIVND (reference sequence). V was trimmed by 0 bases and J by 5 bases, leaving 25 bases between them. The CDR3 is 19 amino acids. The CDR3 DNA sequence: TGTGCCAGTAGTATAGATCGCTCGGGCGCGACGGAGAGTAGGACTGAAGCTTTCTTT. Its translation: CASSIDRSGATESRTEAFF.

V and J are TRBV29-1 and TRBJ2-3; 7 nucleotides match TRBD2. The CDR3 has 13 amino acids. CDR1 and CDR2 (germline): SQVTM, ANQGSEA. V lost 2 bases, J lost 10 bases, and 9 bases stayed unmatched. The CDR3 DNA sequence: TGCAGCGTTGAACCGAGCGGGGACTGGGCGCAGTATTTT. It yields the protein CSVEPSGDWAQYF.

The gene calls are TRBV11-2 and TRBJ2-4, with D possibly matching TRBD2 (6 bases). Trimming removed 5 bases at V and 3 bases at J, with 17 bases between. CDR3 size: 16 residues. Germline V gene lookup returns CDR1 SGHAT and CDR2 FQNNGV. As DNA, the CDR3 is TGTGCCAGCAGCCCTTGGGACGCGGGGATCAAAAACATTCAGTACTTC. It encodes CASSPWDAGIKNIQYF.

The rearrangement uses TRBV9 and TRBJ2-3, with a possible D match to TRBD1 (6 bases). Germline CDR1 and CDR2: SGDLS and YYNGEE. Between the trimmed V and J ends, which lost 1 base and 3 bases, there was a span of 15 bases. There are 16 residues in the CDR3. The CDR3 nucleotides are TGTGCCAGCAGCGTAAATGCAGGGGAGAGGACAGATACGCAGTATTTT. This encodes CASSVNAGERTDTQYF.

The V and J genes are TRBV19 and TRBJ2-3; 11 positions match TRBD2. The germline V gene has CDR1 LNHDA and CDR2 SQIVND (reference sequence). Germline trimming cut 10 bases from V and 0 bases from J; bases unmatched to any gene: 6. The CDR3 covers 15 residues. The CDR3 reads CATASGRPSTDTQYF. For the CDR3, the DNA is TGTGCCACCGCTAGCGGGAGGCCGAGCACAGATACGCAGTATTTT.

This chain connects TRBV28 to TRBJ1-5, with a possible D match to TRBD1 (5 bases). Germline V gene sequence: CDR1 MDHEN, CDR2 SYDVKM. V dropped 3 bases and J dropped 4 bases, with 28 bases sitting between them. The CDR3 extends over 20 amino acids. CDR3 residues: CASSFPRGERARVPNQPQHF. Written as DNA, the CDR3 is TGTGCCAGCAGTTTTCCCCGGGGGGAAAGGGCTAGGGTTCCGAATCAGCCCCAGCATTTT.

The chain links TRBV7-9 to TRBJ1-1, with D unclear. This CDR3 is built from 15 residues. V was trimmed by 5 bases and J by 4 bases, leaving 17 bases between them. CDR1 and CDR2 (germline): SEHNR, FQNEAQ (reference sequence). In DNA form, the CDR3 reads TGTGCCAGCAGCCCCCTTTTTGGAGTGACCACTGAAGCTTTCTTT. Translated, it gives CASSPLFGVTTEAFF.

V gene TRBV5-1 combines with J gene TRBJ2-1; D might be TRBD1 (6 bases). This CDR3 has 15 residues. Germline V lookup: CDR1 SGHRS, CDR2 YFSETQ. V was trimmed by 0 bases and J by 9 bases, leaving 16 bases between them. The CDR3 nucleotides read TGCGCCAGCAGCTTGGACGGCAGGGGCGTTGGTGAGCAGTTCTTC. Protein sequence: CASSLDGRGVGEQFF.

The V call is TRBV28, the J call TRBJ1-5; D ambiguous. CDR3 size: 14 residues. Germline V lookup: CDR1 MDHEN, CDR2 SYDVKM. V lost 3 bases and J 4 bases, leaving 10 bases between the germline ends. In DNA form, the CDR3 reads TGTGCCAGCAGTTTGGGCCAGTTTAATCAGCCCCAGCATTTT. Protein product: CASSLGQFNQPQHF.

The rearrangement joins TRBV21-1 to TRBJ2-7; the table's D call of TRBD1 was not tested on the DNA. TRBV21-1 is tagged as a pseudogene. The CDR3 length is 15 residues. The CDR3, as DNA: TGTGCCAGCATTAAAGGGGGACAGGGGGCTGGAGAGCAGTACTTC. Protein sequence: CASIKGGQGAGEQYF.

The chain joins TRBV9 to TRBJ2-2; TRBD2 matches at 12 bases. The CDR3 totals 15 residues. The V and J ends lost 4 bases and 4 bases, in that order; junction bases with no gene match: 2. Germline V CDR1 and CDR2: SGDLS, YYNGEE. CDR3 sequence: CASSWTSGATGELFF. The DNA of the CDR3 is TGTGCCAGCAGCTGGACTAGCGGGGCCACCGGGGAGCTGTTTTTT.

This chain connects TRBV19 to TRBJ2-3; D may be TRBD1 or TRBD2 (5 bases each). V was shortened by 6 bases and J by 2 bases, with 18 bases between the two germline ends. The CDR3 extends over 16 amino acids. Germline V gene data show CDR1 as LNHDA and CDR2 as SQIVND (reference sequence). CDR3: CASRGPGPIITDTQYF. The DNA of the CDR3 is TGTGCCAGTAGGGGGCCGGGGCCAATCATCACAGATACGCAGTATTTT.

The rearrangement joins TRBV5-1 to TRBJ2-7; D remains ambiguous. Germline CDR1 reads SGHRS; CDR2 reads YFSETQ. V lost 2 bases to trimming and J lost 1 base, with 7 bases between them. This CDR3 is 13 amino acids long. The DNA for the CDR3 is TGCGCCAGCAGCTTAAGCAGATCCTACGAGCAGTACTTC. Protein: CASSLSRSYEQYF.

CDR3 residues: CASSSSNALAVANEQFF. The CDR3 DNA follows: TGTGCCAGCAGCTCCTCCAACGCCCTAGCGGTGGCCAATGAGCAGTTCTTC. The chain combines TRBV11-2 with TRBJ2-1, with TRBD2 matching 7 bases. J lost 6 bases, V lost 4 bases, and 15 bases had no gene match. Germline V lookup: CDR1 SGHAT, CDR2 FQNNGV. This CDR3 is 17 amino acids long.

V gene TRBV6-1 combines with J gene TRBJ2-7; 14 nucleotides line up with TRBD2. Losses at the gene ends were 5 bases for V and 6 bases for J; bases not matched to a gene: 3. Germline-derived CDR1 and CDR2 are MNHNS and SASEGT. The CDR3 has 14 residues. CDR3 DNA sequence: TGTGCCAGCAGTACGGGACTAGCGGGAGCCGAGCAGTACTTC. Its protein is CASSTGLAGAEQYF.

The chain uses TRBV5-1 and TRBJ2-7; the D is unclear. Trimming took off 1 base at V and 2 bases at J, with 4 bases between the two ends. Germline lookup yields CDR1 SGHRS and CDR2 YFSETQ. The CDR3 has 12 residues. The CDR3 DNA reads as TGCGCCAGCAGCTTGTCTACCTACGAGCAGTACTTC. Translated: CASSLSTYEQYF.